This is a list of T cell receptor beta chains from one sample in a study of cytomegalovirus exposure and HLA in healthy donors. The assay was immunoSEQ multiplex PCR, and TCRdb's table has in-frame clones only and misses some. The sample lists about 250,000 clones; just over 70% were seen once. Sequencing used PBMCs. The source is a female donor in good health and CMV-seronegative. Both conserved end residues are part of each CDR3. D genes are given only for firm matches. Not every row has a clone size; where given, it reads once, few, many or a size class.

TRBD2	TRBV11-2	TRBJ2-5	few	16	CASSPSSGRIGETQYF	TGTGCCAGCAGCCCGAGTAGCGGGAGGATCGGAGAGACCCAGTACTTC
NA	TRBV28	TRBJ2-2	NA	15	CASSGRTGNTGELFF	TGTGCCAGCAGTGGACGGACTGGCAACACCGGGGAGCTGTTTTTT
TRBD2	TRBV6-1	TRBJ2-7	NA	15	CASSTFRGLAYEQYF	TGTGCCAGCAGTACCTTTCGGGGACTAGCCTACGAGCAGTACTTC
NA	TRBV4-2	TRBJ1-1	NA	16	CASSRSETTGGTEAFF	TGTGCCAGCAGCCGATCCGAGACCACGGGGGGCACTGAAGCTTTCTTT
TRBD2	TRBV6-1	TRBJ2-7	NA	15	CASSSGSHWSYEQYF	TGTGCCAGCAGTAGCGGGAGTCATTGGTCCTACGAGCAGTACTTC
NA	TRBV27	TRBJ2-2	NA	15	CASSLLDTNTGELFF	TGTGCCAGCAGCCTACTTGATACGAACACCGGGGAGCTGTTTTTT
TRBD2	TRBV30	TRBJ2-3	NA	14	CASLVAGSGYTQYF	TGTGCCTCCTTAGTAGCGGGTTCTGGGTATACGCAGTATTTT
TRBD1	TRBV6-4	TRBJ2-2	NA	14	CASSDGQGAGELFF	TGTGCCAGCAGTGATGGACAGGGCGCCGGGGAGCTGTTTTTT
NA	TRBV6-5	TRBJ2-1	NA	13	CASSTSTRTEQFF	TGTGCCAGCAGTACCTCAACTAGGACTGAGCAGTTCTTC
NA	TRBV19	TRBJ2-5	NA	13	CASRNGGQETQYF	TGTGCCAGTAGGAACGGAGGGCAAGAGACCCAGTACTTC
NA	TRBV2	TRBJ2-7	NA	14	CASTNPIQTYEQYF	TGTGCCAGCACCAACCCGATCCAGACCTACGAGCAGTACTTC
TRBD1	TRBV15	TRBJ1-1	NA	16	CATSRGLGQGGTEAFF	TGTGCCACCAGCAGAGGCCTGGGACAGGGAGGCACTGAAGCTTTCTTT
TRBD1	TRBV7-9	TRBJ1-4	NA	15	CASAGGQGRWEKLFF	TGTGCCAGCGCCGGGGGACAGGGAAGGTGGGAAAAACTGTTTTTT
NA	TRBV18	TRBJ2-7	NA	12	CASSPSSYEQYF	TGTGCCAGCTCACCTAGCTCCTACGAGCAGTACTTC
TRBD1	TRBV30	TRBJ1-6	NA	18	CAWSVRVLGRGYNSPLHF	TGTGCCTGGAGTGTACGAGTGCTTGGCAGGGGGTATAATTCACCCCTCCACTTT
NA	TRBV4-1	TRBJ1-5	few	13	CASSRQGNQPQHF	TGCGCCAGCAGCCGACAGGGCAATCAGCCCCAGCATTTT
NA	TRBV5-1	TRBJ1-2	NA	16	CASSSETPGRDYGYTF	TGCGCCAGCAGTTCCGAGACTCCCGGTCGGGACTATGGCTACACCTTC
NA	TRBV21-1	TRBJ2-3	NA	14	CASQGQGYTDTQYF	TGTGCCAGCCAGGGACAGGGGTACACAGATACGCAGTATTTT
NA	TRBV21-1	TRBJ2-1	NA	14	CASNGLTAYNEQFF	TGTGCCAGCAATGGACTAACAGCCTACAATGAGCAGTTCTTC
TRBD1	TRBV6-5	TRBJ2-7	NA	13	CASSYGTGNEQYF	TGTGCCAGCAGTTACGGGACAGGGAACGAGCAGTACTTC
NA	TRBV6-1	TRBJ2-7	few	14	CASSEAQGSSEQYF	TGTGCCAGCAGTGAAGCGCAGGGATCGAGCGAGCAGTACTTC
NA	TRBV28	TRBJ1-5	NA	16	CASSFGLRRGNQPQHF	TGTGCCAGCAGTTTCGGGCTGAGGCGGGGCAATCAGCCCCAGCATTTT
TRBD1	TRBV7-9	TRBJ2-7	NA	17	CASRLGGGTGASYEQYF	TGTGCCAGCAGACTAGGAGGCGGGACAGGGGCCTCCTACGAGCAGTACTTC
TRBD1	TRBV28	TRBJ1-1	NA	13	CASSLQGPTEAFF	TGTGCCAGCAGTCTACAGGGGCCCACTGAAGCTTTCTTT
TRBD1	TRBV2	TRBJ1-2	NA	15	CASRTGGGRGGGYTF	TGTGCCAGCCGAACAGGGGGCGGACGAGGAGGAGGCTACACCTTC